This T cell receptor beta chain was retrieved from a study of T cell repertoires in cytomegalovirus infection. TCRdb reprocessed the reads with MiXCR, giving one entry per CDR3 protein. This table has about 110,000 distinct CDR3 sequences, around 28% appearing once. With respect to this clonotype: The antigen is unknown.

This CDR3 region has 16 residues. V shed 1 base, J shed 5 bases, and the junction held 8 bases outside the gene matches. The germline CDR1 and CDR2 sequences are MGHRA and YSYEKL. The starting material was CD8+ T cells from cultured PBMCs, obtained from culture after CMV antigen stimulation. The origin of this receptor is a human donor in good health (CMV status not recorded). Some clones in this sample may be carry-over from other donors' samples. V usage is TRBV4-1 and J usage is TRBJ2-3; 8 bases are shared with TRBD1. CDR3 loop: CASSQGAQGAGDTQYF. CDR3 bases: TGCGCCAGCAGCCAAGGGGCGCAGGGGGCGGGAGATACGCAGTATTTT.